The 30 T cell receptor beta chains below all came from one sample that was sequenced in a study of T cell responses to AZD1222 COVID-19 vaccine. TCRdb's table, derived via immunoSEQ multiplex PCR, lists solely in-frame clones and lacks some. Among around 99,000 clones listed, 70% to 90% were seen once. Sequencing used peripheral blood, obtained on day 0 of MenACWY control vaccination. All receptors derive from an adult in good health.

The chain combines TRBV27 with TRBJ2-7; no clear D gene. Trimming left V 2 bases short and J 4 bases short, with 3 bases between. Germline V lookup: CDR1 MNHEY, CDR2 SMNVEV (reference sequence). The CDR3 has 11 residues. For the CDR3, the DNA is TGTGCCAGCAGTTTAGGGTACGAGCAGTACTTC. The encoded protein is CASSLGYEQYF.

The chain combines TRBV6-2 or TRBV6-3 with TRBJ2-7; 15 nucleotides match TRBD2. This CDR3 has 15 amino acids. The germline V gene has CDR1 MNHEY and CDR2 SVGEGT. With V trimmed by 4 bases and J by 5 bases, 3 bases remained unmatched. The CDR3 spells CASSSGTSGRHEQYF. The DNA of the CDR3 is TGTGCCAGCAGTTCGGGGACTAGCGGGAGGCACGAGCAGTACTTC.

The CDR3 sequence: CASSRTHAEAFF. The CDR3 region has the DNA TGTGCCAGCAGTCGAACCCACGCTGAAGCTTTCTTT. This chain links TRBV12-3 or TRBV12-4 with TRBJ1-1; D gene ambiguous. Deletions cut 5 bases from V and 6 bases from J, with 10 bases between. CDR3 size: 12 residues.

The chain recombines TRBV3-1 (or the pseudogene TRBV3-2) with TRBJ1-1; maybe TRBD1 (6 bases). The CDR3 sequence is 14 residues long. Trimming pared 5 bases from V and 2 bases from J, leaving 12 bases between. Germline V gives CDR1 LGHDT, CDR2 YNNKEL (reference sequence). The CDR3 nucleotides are TGTGCCAGCAGCGCGAGACAGGACAACACTGAAGCTTTCTTT. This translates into CASSARQDNTEAFF.

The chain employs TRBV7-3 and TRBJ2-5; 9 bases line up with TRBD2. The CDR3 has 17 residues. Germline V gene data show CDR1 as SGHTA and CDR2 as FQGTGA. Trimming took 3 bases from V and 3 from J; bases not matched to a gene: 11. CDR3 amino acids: CASSFASGDGGKETQYF. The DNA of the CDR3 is TGTGCCAGCAGCTTTGCTAGCGGGGACGGGGGGAAAGAGACCCAGTACTTC.

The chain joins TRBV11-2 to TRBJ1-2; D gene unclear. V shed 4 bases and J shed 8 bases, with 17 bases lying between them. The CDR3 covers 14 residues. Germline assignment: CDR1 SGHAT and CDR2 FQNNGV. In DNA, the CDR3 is TGTGCCAGCAGCTCCAACGGGCAAGTTGCAGGCTACACCTTC. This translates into CASSSNGQVAGYTF.

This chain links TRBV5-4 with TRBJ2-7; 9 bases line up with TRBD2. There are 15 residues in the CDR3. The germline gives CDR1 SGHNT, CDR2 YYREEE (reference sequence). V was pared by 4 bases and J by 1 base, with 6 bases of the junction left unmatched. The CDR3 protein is CASSPTSGASYEQYF. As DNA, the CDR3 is TGTGCCAGCAGCCCGACTAGCGGAGCTTCCTACGAGCAGTACTTC.

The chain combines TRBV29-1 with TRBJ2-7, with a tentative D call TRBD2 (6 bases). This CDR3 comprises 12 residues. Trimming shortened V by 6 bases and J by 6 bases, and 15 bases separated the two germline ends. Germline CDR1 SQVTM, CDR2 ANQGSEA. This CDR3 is CSVAQLATEQYF. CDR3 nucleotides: TGCAGCGTAGCTCAACTAGCAACCGAGCAGTACTTC.

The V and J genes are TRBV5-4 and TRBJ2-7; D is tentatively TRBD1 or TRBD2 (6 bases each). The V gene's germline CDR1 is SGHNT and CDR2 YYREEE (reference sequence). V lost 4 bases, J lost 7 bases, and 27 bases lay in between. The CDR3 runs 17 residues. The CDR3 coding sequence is TGTGCCAGCAGCAAGGGGGGCACCGGGTCACAATCTAAAGAGCAGTACTTC. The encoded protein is CASSKGGTGSQSKEQYF.

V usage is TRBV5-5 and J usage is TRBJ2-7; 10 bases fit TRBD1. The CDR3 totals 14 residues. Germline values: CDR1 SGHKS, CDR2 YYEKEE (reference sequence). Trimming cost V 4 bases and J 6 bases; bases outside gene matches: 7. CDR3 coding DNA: TGTGCCAGCAGCCGACGACAGGGGGCGGCCGAGCAGTACTTC. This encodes CASSRRQGAAEQYF.

The CDR3 here is CASSYSARDRGPNTEAFF. CDR3 sequence (DNA): TGTGCCAGCAGTTACTCGGCCAGAGACAGGGGGCCGAACACTGAAGCTTTCTTT. The V call is TRBV6-2 or TRBV6-3, the J call TRBJ1-1; 10 nucleotides match TRBD1. V shed 0 bases and J 1 base; nucleotides not matched to a gene: 8. CDR1 is MNHEY and CDR2 is SVGEGT in the germline V gene. The CDR3 extends over 18 amino acids.

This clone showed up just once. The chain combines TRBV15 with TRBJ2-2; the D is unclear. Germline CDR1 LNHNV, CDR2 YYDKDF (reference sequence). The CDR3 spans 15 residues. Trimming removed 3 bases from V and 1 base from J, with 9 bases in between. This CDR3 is CATSSWTENTGELFF. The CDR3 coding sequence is TGTGCCACCAGCAGCTGGACCGAGAACACCGGGGAGCTGTTTTTT.

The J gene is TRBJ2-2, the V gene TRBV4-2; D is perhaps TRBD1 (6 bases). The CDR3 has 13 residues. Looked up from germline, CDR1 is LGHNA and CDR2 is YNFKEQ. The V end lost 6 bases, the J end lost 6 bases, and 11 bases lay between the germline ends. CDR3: CASRRGGAGELFF. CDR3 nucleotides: TGTGCCAGCAGGAGAGGGGGTGCCGGGGAGCTGTTTTTT.

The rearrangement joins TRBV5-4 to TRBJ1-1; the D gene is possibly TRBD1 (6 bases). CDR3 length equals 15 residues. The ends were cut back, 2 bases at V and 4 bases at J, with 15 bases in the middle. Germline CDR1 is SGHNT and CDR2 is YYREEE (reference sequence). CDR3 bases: TGTGCCAGCAGCTTTCTGGGGGGCGGCTTCACTGAAGCTTTCTTT. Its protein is CASSFLGGGFTEAFF.

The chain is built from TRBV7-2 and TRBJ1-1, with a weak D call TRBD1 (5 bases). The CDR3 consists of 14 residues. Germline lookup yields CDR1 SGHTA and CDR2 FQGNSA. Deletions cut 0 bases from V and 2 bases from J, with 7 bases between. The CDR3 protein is CASSLARTNTEAFF. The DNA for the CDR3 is TGTGCCAGCAGCTTAGCGCGGACAAACACTGAAGCTTTCTTT.

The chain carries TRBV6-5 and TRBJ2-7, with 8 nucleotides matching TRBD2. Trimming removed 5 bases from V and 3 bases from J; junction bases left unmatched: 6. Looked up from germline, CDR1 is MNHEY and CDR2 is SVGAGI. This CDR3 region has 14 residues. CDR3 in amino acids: CASSREGGNYEQYF. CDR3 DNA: TGTGCCAGCAGTCGGGAGGGGGGAAACTACGAGCAGTACTTC.

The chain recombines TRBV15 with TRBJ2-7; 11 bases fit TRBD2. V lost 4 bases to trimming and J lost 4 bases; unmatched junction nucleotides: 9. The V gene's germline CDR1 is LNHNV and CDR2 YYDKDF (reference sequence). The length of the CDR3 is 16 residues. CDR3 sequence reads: CATSTRLAGKWYEQYF. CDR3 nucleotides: TGTGCCACCAGCACACGACTAGCGGGAAAGTGGTACGAGCAGTACTTC.

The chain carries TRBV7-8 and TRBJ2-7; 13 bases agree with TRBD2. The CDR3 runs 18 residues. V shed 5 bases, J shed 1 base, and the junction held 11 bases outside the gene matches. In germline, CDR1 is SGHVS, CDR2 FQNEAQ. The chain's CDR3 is CASSTNGLAGERSYEQYF. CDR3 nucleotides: TGTGCCAGCAGCACTAACGGACTAGCGGGAGAGAGGTCCTACGAGCAGTACTTC. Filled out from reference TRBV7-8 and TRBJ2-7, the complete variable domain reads GAGVSQSPRYKVAKRGQDVALRCDPISGHVSLFWYQQALGQGPEFLTYFQNEAQLDKSGLPSDRFFAERPEGSVSTLKIQRTQQEDSAVYLCASSTNGLAGERSYEQYFGPGTRLTVT.

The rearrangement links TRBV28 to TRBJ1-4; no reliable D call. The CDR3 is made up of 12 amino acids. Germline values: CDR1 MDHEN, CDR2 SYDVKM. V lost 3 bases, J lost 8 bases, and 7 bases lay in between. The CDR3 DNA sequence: TGTGCCAGCAGTTTTAGAAGAGAAAAACTGTTTTTT. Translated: CASSFRREKLFF.

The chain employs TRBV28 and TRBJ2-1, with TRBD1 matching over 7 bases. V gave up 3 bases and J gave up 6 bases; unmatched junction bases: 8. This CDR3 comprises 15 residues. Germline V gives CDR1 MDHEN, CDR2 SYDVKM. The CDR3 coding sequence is TGTGCCAGCAGTTTGGAGACGAGGGGGCGCAATGAGCAGTTCTTC. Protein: CASSLETRGRNEQFF.

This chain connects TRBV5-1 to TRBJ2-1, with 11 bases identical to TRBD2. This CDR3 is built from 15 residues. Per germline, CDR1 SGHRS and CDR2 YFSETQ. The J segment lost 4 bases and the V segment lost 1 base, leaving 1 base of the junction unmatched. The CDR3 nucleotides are TGCGCCAGCAGCTTGCCTAGCGGGAGGTACAATGAGCAGTTCTTC. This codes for CASSLPSGRYNEQFF.

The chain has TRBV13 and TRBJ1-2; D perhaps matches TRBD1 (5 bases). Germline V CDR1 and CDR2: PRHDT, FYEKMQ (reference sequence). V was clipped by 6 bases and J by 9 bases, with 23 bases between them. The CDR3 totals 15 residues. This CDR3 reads CASRQWGDPSSRYTF. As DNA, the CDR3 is TGTGCCAGCAGACAGTGGGGGGACCCGAGTAGTCGCTACACCTTC.

The CDR3 DNA follows: TGTGCCACCCCAGGGGTAGGGTACGCTGAAGCTTTCTTT. Residues: CATPGVGYAEAFF. The J gene is TRBJ1-1, the V gene TRBV6-5, with a tentative D call TRBD1 (6 bases). The V gene lost 10 bases and the J gene lost 6 bases, with 18 bases spanning the gap. CDR1 and CDR2 from the germline V gene are MNHEY and SVGAGI. The CDR3 totals 13 residues.

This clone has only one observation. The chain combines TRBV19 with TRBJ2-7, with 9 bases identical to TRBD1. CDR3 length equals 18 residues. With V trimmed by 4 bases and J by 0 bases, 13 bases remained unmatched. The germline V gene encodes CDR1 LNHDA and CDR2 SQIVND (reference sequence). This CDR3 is CASSTIYWTGASSYEQYF. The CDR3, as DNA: TGTGCCAGTAGTACAATCTACTGGACAGGGGCAAGCTCCTACGAGCAGTACTTC.

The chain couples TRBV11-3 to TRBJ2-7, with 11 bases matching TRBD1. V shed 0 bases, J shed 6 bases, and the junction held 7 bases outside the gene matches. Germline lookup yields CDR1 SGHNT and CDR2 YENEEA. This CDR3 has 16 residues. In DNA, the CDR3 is TGTGCCAGCAGCTTAGATAGGGAGGGACAGGGGGTCGAGCAGTACTTC. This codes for CASSLDREGQGVEQYF. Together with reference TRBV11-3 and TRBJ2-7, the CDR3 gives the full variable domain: EAGVVQSPRYKIIEKKQPVAFWCNPISGHNTLYWYLQNLGQGPELLIRYENEEAVDDSQLPKDRFSAERLKGVDSTLKIQPAELGDSAVYLCASSLDREGQGVEQYFGPGTRLTVT.

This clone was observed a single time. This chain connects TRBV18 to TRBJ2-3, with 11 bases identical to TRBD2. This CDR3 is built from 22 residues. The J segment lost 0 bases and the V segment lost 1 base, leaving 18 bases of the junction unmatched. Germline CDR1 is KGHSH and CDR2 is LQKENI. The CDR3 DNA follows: TGTGCCAGCTCACCACGTCAAAGGCCCCCGGGACTAGCGGCTTATAGCACAGATACGCAGTATTTT. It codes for CASSPRQRPPGLAAYSTDTQYF. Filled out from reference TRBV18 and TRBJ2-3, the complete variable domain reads NAGVMQNPRHLVRRRGQEARLRCSPMKGHSHVYWYRQLPEEGLKFMVYLQKENIIDESGMPKERFSAEFPKEGPSILRIQQVVRGDSAAYFCASSPRQRPPGLAAYSTDTQYFGPGTRLTVL.

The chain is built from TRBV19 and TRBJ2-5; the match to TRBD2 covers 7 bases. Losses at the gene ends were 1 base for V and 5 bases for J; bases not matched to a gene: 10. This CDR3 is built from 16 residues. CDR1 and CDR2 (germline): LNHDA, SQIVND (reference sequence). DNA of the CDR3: TGTGCCAGTAGTATAGGAGGGGCGGGGGTTAGGGAGACCCAGTACTTC. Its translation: CASSIGGAGVRETQYF.

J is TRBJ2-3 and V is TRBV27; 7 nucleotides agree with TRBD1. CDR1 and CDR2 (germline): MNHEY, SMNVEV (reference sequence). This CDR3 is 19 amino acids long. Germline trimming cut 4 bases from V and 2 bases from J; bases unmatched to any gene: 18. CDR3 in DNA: TGTGCCAGCAGTTCAACTACCACCCCGGGACAGCGAAACACAGATACGCAGTATTTT. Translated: CASSSTTTPGQRNTDTQYF.

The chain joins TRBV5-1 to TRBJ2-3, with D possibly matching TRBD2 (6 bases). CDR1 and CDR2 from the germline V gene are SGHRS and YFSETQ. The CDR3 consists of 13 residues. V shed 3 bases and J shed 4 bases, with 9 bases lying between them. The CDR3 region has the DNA TGCGCCAGCAGCTCCGGGACTTCAGATACGCAGTATTTT. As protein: CASSSGTSDTQYF. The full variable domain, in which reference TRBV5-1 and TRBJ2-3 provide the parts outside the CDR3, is KAGVTQTPRYLIKTRGQQVTLSCSPISGHRSVSWYQQTPGQGLQFLFEYFSETQRNKGNFPGRFSGRQFSNSRSEMNVSTLELGDSALYLCASSSGTSDTQYFGPGTRLTVL.

CDR3 sequence: CASSLVGESPLHF. CDR3 DNA: TGTGCCAGCAGCTTAGTTGGGGAATCACCCCTCCACTTT. The rearrangement links TRBV11-3 to TRBJ1-6; no firm D call. Germline lookup yields CDR1 SGHNT and CDR2 YENEEA. The CDR3 consists of 13 residues. The ends were cut back, 1 base at V and 10 bases at J, with 8 bases in the middle.